Each of the 18 T cell receptor beta chains below was sequenced from the same sample in a study of cytomegalovirus exposure and HLA in healthy donors. The PCR had 60 Vbeta and 13 Jbeta primers. TCRdb keeps only in-frame clones here, not all; method: immunoSEQ multiplex PCR. The table lists roughly 180,000 clones, approximately 80% of them singletons. The source material was PBMCs. Source of these receptors: a woman in her twenties or thirties in good health and CMV-seropositive.

This clone was detected only a few times. V usage is TRBV2 and J usage is TRBJ2-5, with D perhaps matching TRBD1 (5 bases). V lost 3 bases and J lost 5, with 16 bases in between. This CDR3 region has 15 residues. Germline loops: CDR1 SNHLY, CDR2 FYNNEI. This CDR3 reads CASSEGRANGETQYF. The CDR3 nucleotides read TGTGCCAGCAGTGAGGGCAGGGCTAATGGGGAGACCCAGTACTTC.

This chain links TRBV7-3 with TRBJ2-1, with 8 nucleotides matching TRBD1. The CDR3 sequence is 18 residues long. V was clipped by 5 bases and J by 1 base; unmatched bases: 13. The germline CDR1 and CDR2 sequences are SGHTA and FQGTGA. The CDR3 DNA reads TGTGCCAGCAGCCCCTGGGACACCGGGACAGGATCCTACAATGAGCAGTTCTTC. It yields the protein CASSPWDTGTGSYNEQFF.

The gene calls are TRBV7-9 and TRBJ2-7, with D possibly TRBD2 on 6 matching bases. Between the trimmed V and J ends, which lost 7 bases and 6 bases, there was a span of 16 bases. Looked up from germline, CDR1 is SEHNR and CDR2 is FQNEAQ (reference sequence). There are 13 residues in the CDR3. The CDR3 DNA follows: TGTGCCAGCACCCCGGGGGTAGGTCTCGAGCAGTACTTC. Protein product: CASTPGVGLEQYF.

The chain has TRBV4-3 and TRBJ1-3; the D gene is possibly TRBD1 (5 bases). The V end lost 0 bases, the J end lost 6 bases, and 15 bases lay between the germline ends. The CDR3 has 16 residues. Germline lookup yields CDR1 LGHNA and CDR2 YSLEER. This CDR3 is CASSQDQQGWLNTIYF. In DNA, the CDR3 is TGCGCCAGCAGCCAAGATCAGCAGGGATGGTTAAACACCATATATTTT.

The chain links TRBV4-2 to TRBJ1-1; unclear D gene. CDR1 is LGHNA and CDR2 is YNFKEQ in the germline V gene. This CDR3 spans 12 amino acids. V was cut by 3 bases and J by 7 bases, with 9 bases left in between. The CDR3 DNA reads TGTGCCAGCAGCCAGCCTGGAGGTGAAGCTTTCTTT. It yields the protein CASSQPGGEAFF.

The V and J genes are TRBV10-2 and TRBJ1-2, with D possibly TRBD1 on 6 matching bases. V lost 2 bases and J lost 7, with 17 bases in between. This CDR3 region has 15 residues. Germline lookup yields CDR1 WSHSY and CDR2 SAAADI. The CDR3 nucleotides read TGCGCCAGCAGTGAGGCACAGGGACTACAGCGTGGCTACACCTTC. The encoded protein is CASSEAQGLQRGYTF.

The chain links TRBV27 to TRBJ1-5, with TRBD1 as a possible D gene (6 bases). Trimming shortened V by 2 bases and J by 2 bases, and 10 bases separated the two germline ends. Germline loops: CDR1 MNHEY, CDR2 SMNVEV (reference sequence). CDR3 length: 15 amino acids. In DNA form, the CDR3 reads TGTGCCAGCAGTTTAGGGGGGGGCGGCAATCAGCCCCAGCATTTT. Encoded protein: CASSLGGGGNQPQHF.

This clone was counted a few times. The chain couples TRBV10-1 to TRBJ2-5; TRBD1 is a possible D gene (6 bases). This CDR3 contains 14 residues. The ends were cut back, 6 bases at V and 5 bases at J, with 16 bases in the middle. The germline gives CDR1 WNHNN, CDR2 SYGVQD (reference sequence). CDR3 coding DNA: TGCGCCAGCAGCGCTACAGGGAGACGGGAGACCCAGTACTTC. Its translation: CASSATGRRETQYF.

This clone has a handful of counts. The CDR3 DNA reads as TGTGCCAGCAGTGGTGGGACAGGGGTCTCCTACGAGCAGTACTTC. Residues: CASSGGTGVSYEQYF. The V gene is TRBV28, the J gene TRBJ2-7, with 10 bases matching TRBD1. The V gene end was trimmed by 5 bases and the J gene end by 0 bases; junction bases not matched to a gene: 4. The CDR3 runs 15 residues. CDR1 and CDR2 (germline): MDHEN, SYDVKM.

The genes are TRBV6-6 and TRBJ1-2, with D uncertain. This CDR3 has 14 residues. Between the trimmed V and J ends, which lost 0 bases and 2 bases, there was a span of 7 bases. Germline V gene sequence: CDR1 MNHNY, CDR2 SVGAGI (reference sequence). The CDR3 reads CASSYSSENYGYTF. The CDR3, as DNA: TGTGCCAGCAGTTACTCGTCCGAGAACTATGGCTACACCTTC.

This chain links TRBV19 with TRBJ2-1; 10 bases match TRBD2. This CDR3 has 15 amino acids. Germline values: CDR1 LNHDA, CDR2 SQIVND (reference sequence). V trimming: 7 bases; J trimming: 3 bases; junction bases outside the gene matches: 6. CDR3 sequence (DNA): TGTGCCAGTAAACCTAGCGGGAGCCACTACAATGAGCAGTTCTTC. Translating it yields CASKPSGSHYNEQFF.

This chain uses TRBV2 with TRBJ2-1; no reliable D call. This CDR3 contains 14 residues. From germline, CDR1 is SNHLY and CDR2 FYNNEI. V was clipped by 7 bases and J by 1 base, with 11 bases between them. The DNA for the CDR3 is TGTGCCAGCACTGCGGCCCGGTCCTACAATGAGCAGTTCTTC. Translated: CASTAARSYNEQFF.

The chain uses TRBV6-1 and TRBJ2-7; tentatively, D is TRBD2 (5 bases). The V end lost 4 bases, the J end lost 4 bases, and 14 bases lay between the germline ends. This CDR3 spans 14 amino acids. Germline-derived CDR1 and CDR2 are MNHNS and SASEGT. This chain's CDR3 is CASSVVASIYEQYF. CDR3 in DNA: TGTGCCAGCAGTGTCGTGGCTAGCATTTACGAGCAGTACTTC.

The chain couples TRBV9 to TRBJ2-1; D may be TRBD1 (5 bases). This CDR3 spans 14 amino acids. Germline values: CDR1 SGDLS, CDR2 YYNGEE. V lost 1 base and J 7 bases, leaving 12 bases between the germline ends. The CDR3 spells CASSVRTYGNEQFF. For the CDR3, the DNA is TGTGCCAGCAGCGTAAGGACATATGGGAATGAGCAGTTCTTC. Filled out from reference TRBV9 and TRBJ2-1, the complete variable domain reads DSGVTQTPKHLITATGQRVTLRCSPRSGDLSVYWYQQSLDQGLQFLIQYYNGEERAKGNILERFSAQQFPDLHSELNLSSLELGDSALYFCASSVRTYGNEQFFGPGTRLTVL.

This clone has just a few counts. The J gene is TRBJ1-1, the V gene TRBV7-3; TRBD1 matches at 7 bases. Looked up from germline, CDR1 is SGHTA and CDR2 is FQGTGA. The CDR3 contains 13 residues. J was trimmed by 6 bases and V by 8 bases; bases with no gene match: 9. CDR3 coding DNA: TGTGCCAGCTCCGGAGGAGGGGGCGCTGAAGCTTTCTTT. This translates into CASSGGGGAEAFF.

In this sample, this clone turned up a few times. The rearrangement joins TRBV9 to TRBJ1-2, with 8 bases that match TRBD1. The J segment lost 6 bases and the V segment lost 4 bases, leaving 8 bases of the junction unmatched. Germline V gene sequence: CDR1 SGDLS, CDR2 YYNGEE. The CDR3 totals 14 residues. The chain's CDR3 is CASSLRTGTDGYTF. In DNA, the CDR3 is TGTGCCAGCAGCCTCCGGACAGGGACGGATGGCTACACCTTC.

The chain joins TRBV11-2 to TRBJ2-2; tentatively, D is TRBD2 (6 bases). Trimming took off 3 bases at V and 4 bases at J, with 12 bases between the two ends. Germline V CDR1 and CDR2: SGHAT, FQNNGV. This CDR3 is built from 15 residues. The CDR3 here is CASSLGDFGTGELFF. The CDR3 nucleotides are TGTGCCAGCAGCTTGGGGGACTTTGGCACCGGGGAGCTGTTTTTT. The full variable domain, with the rest looked up from reference TRBV11-2 and TRBJ2-2, is EAGVAQSPRYKIIEKRQSVAFWCNPISGHATLYWYQQILGQGPKLLIQFQNNGVVDDSQLPKDRFSAERLKGVDSTLKIQPAKLEDSAVYLCASSLGDFGTGELFFGEGSRLTVL.

This chain links TRBV5-1 with TRBJ2-3, with a tentative D call TRBD2 (6 bases). The J call may be wrong; the DNA end is better matched by TRBJ2-5. CDR1 is SGHRS, CDR2 YFSETQ, per germline. This CDR3 spans 15 amino acids. CDR3 nucleotides: TGCGCCAGCAGCCCGGAAAGAGGCGGGGTAGAGACCCAGTACTTC. It encodes CASSPERGGVETQYF.